Following are 28 T cell receptor beta chains from one sample sequenced in a study of blood T cell repertoires in COVID-19. The protocol was immunoSEQ multiplex PCR, while the TCRdb copy is restricted to in-frame clones and leaves out a portion. The data show about 59,000 clones, 75% to 95% seen once. Sample: peripheral blood. The receptors were gathered from a man older than 75 with acute or convalescent COVID-19.

The chain joins TRBV12-5 to TRBJ2-3, with D maybe TRBD2 (6 bases). V lost 3 bases and J lost 0, with 7 bases in between. Germline V gene data show CDR1 as LGHNT and CDR2 as FRNRAP. The CDR3 has 14 amino acids. The CDR3 nucleotides are TGTGCTAGTGGTTTTGCGGGGAGCACAGATACGCAGTATTTT. This encodes CASGFAGSTDTQYF. The whole variable domain, remainder taken from reference TRBV12-5 and TRBJ2-3, is DARVTQTPRHKVTEMGQEVTMRCQPILGHNTVFWYRQTMMQGLELLAYFRNRAPLDDSGMPKDRFSAEMPDATLATLKIQPSEPRDSAVYFCASGFAGSTDTQYFGPGTRLTVL.

The rearrangement links TRBV19 to TRBJ2-2; the D gene is possibly TRBD1 (6 bases). Trimming took off 6 bases at V and 1 base at J, with 9 bases between the two ends. Germline V gene sequence: CDR1 LNHDA, CDR2 SQIVND (reference sequence). The CDR3 runs 14 residues. CDR3 sequence (DNA): TGTGCCAGTAGACCCAGGGGGAACACCGGGGAGCTGTTTTTT. It specifies CASRPRGNTGELFF.

DNA of the CDR3: TGTGCCAGCAGTTCGACAGGGGAGGATTCACCCCTCCACTTT. Its translation is CASSSTGEDSPLHF. V gene TRBV6-5 combines with J gene TRBJ1-6; the match to TRBD1 covers 8 bases. V lost 4 bases and J lost 8; bases outside the gene matches: 4. The CDR3 totals 14 residues. CDR1 and CDR2 from the germline V gene are MNHEY and SVGAGI.

This clone was detected only once. This chain joins TRBV7-9 and TRBJ2-1; tentative D call: TRBD2 (5 bases). This CDR3 comprises 15 residues. Trimming left V 4 bases short and J 9 bases short, with 19 bases between. CDR1 SEHNR and CDR2 FQNEAQ come from the germline V gene (reference sequence). The CDR3 DNA follows: TGTGCCAGCAGCTCCCGGGAACCCAGACCGGGTGAGCAGTTCTTC. Protein sequence: CASSSREPRPGEQFF.

The chain combines TRBV7-9 with TRBJ2-3; 8 bases map to TRBD2. After removal of 4 bases from V and 4 bases from J, the junction contained 7 bases not matched to a gene. This CDR3 is built from 15 residues. The germline gives CDR1 SEHNR, CDR2 FQNEAQ (reference sequence). The CDR3 region has the DNA TGTGCCAGCAGCTCCCGGGGGGGCCCTTCAGATACGCAGTATTTT. The encoded protein is CASSSRGGPSDTQYF.

This chain links TRBV19 with TRBJ2-1; 10 nucleotides agree with TRBD2. The trim removed 7 bases at V and 10 bases at J, leaving 10 bases unmatched. The CDR3 loop spans 14 amino acids. CDR1 is LNHDA and CDR2 is SQIVND in the germline V gene (reference sequence). The CDR3 bases are TGTGCCAGTATTCCGGCTAGCGGGGGTCGGGAGCAGTTCTTC. Translation: CASIPASGGREQFF.

The chain is built from TRBV7-3 and TRBJ2-1; D might be TRBD1 (7 bases). Germline CDR1 and CDR2: SGHTA and FQGTGA. Trimming pared 6 bases from V and 9 bases from J, leaving 12 bases between. The CDR3 runs 12 residues. CDR3 sequence reads: CASRTQGGEQFF. CDR3 DNA sequence: TGTGCCAGCAGAACCCAGGGGGGTGAGCAGTTCTTC. Looking up the rest from reference TRBV7-3 and TRBJ2-1 gives the full variable domain: GAGVSQTPSNKVTEKGKYVELRCDPISGHTALYWYRQSLGQGPEFLIYFQGTGAADDSGLPNDRFFAVRPEGSVSTLKIQRTERGDSAVYLCASRTQGGEQFFGPGTRLTVL.

The gene calls are TRBV10-3 and TRBJ1-1, with TRBD1 matching 10 bases. There are 15 residues in the CDR3. V shed 5 bases and J 2 bases; nucleotides not matched to a gene: 5. CDR1 is ENHRY, CDR2 SYGVKD, per germline. The CDR3 bases are TGTGCCATCAGTTGGCGGGACAGGGGAAACACTGAAGCTTTCTTT. This translates into CAISWRDRGNTEAFF.

This clone was seen only once. The chain carries TRBV7-6 and TRBJ2-7; D is possibly TRBD1 (6 bases). Trimming took 5 bases from V and 0 from J, leaving 14 bases between them. Per the germline V gene, CDR1 is SGHVS and CDR2 is FNYEAQ. The CDR3 is made up of 15 amino acids. In DNA, the CDR3 is TGTGCCAGCAGCCGAGGGGGTCACCTCTCCTACGAGCAGTACTTC. It specifies CASSRGGHLSYEQYF.

In this sample, this clone turned up once. The rearrangement links TRBV15 to TRBJ1-1; the D is unclear. Germline CDR1 LNHNV, CDR2 YYDKDF (reference sequence). V gave up 3 bases and J gave up 2 bases, with 10 bases separating them. The CDR3 sequence is 14 residues long. This CDR3 is CATSSHTTNTEAFF. CDR3 in DNA: TGTGCCACCAGCAGCCACACAACCAACACTGAAGCTTTCTTT.

V gene TRBV7-2 combines with J gene TRBJ2-7; 7 positions agree with TRBD1. With V trimmed by 10 bases and J by 0 bases, 9 bases remained unmatched. The CDR3 loop spans 14 amino acids. Germline V gene lookup returns CDR1 SGHTA and CDR2 FQGNSA. The CDR3 sequence: CATRTGGSSYEQYF. The CDR3 DNA reads as TGTGCCACCAGGACAGGCGGAAGCTCCTACGAGCAGTACTTC.

In this sample, this clone turned up once. This chain connects TRBV12-3 or TRBV12-4 to TRBJ2-6, with no clear D. This CDR3 is built from 13 residues. V was clipped by 8 bases and J by 0 bases, with 5 bases between them. Here the CDR3 DNA reads TGTGCCAGCTTCGTCTCTGGGGCCAACGTCCTGACTTTC. Amino acid sequence: CASFVSGANVLTF.

The CDR3 DNA sequence: TGTGCCAGCAGCTCCGCGGGCATCCAGGGCTACACCTTC. Amino acids: CASSSAGIQGYTF. J is TRBJ1-2 and V is TRBV5-4; D not certain. Trimming took off 3 bases at V and 8 bases at J, with 14 bases between the two ends. The CDR3 is 13 residues long. Germline values: CDR1 SGHNT, CDR2 YYREEE (reference sequence).

The CDR3 coding sequence is TGTGCCAGCAGTGCCGGGACCTACGAGCAGTACTTC. This gives the protein CASSAGTYEQYF. The V call is TRBV6-6, the J call TRBJ2-7, with D maybe TRBD2 (5 bases). Per the germline V gene, CDR1 is MNHNY and CDR2 is SVGAGI (reference sequence). The germline V and J ends were trimmed by 5 bases and 2 bases, with 7 bases remaining between them. The CDR3 has 12 residues.

The gene calls are TRBV7-2 and TRBJ1-1; maybe TRBD1 (5 bases). Trimming took 6 bases from V and 1 from J, leaving 9 bases between them. This CDR3 is built from 13 residues. The germline V gene encodes CDR1 SGHTA and CDR2 FQGNSA. The CDR3 DNA reads TGTGCCAGCAGATATGACAGGAACACTGAAGCTTTCTTT. Translation: CASRYDRNTEAFF. Looking up the rest from reference TRBV7-2 and TRBJ1-1 gives the full variable domain: GAGVSQSPSNKVTEKGKDVELRCDPISGHTALYWYRQSLGQGLEFLIYFQGNSAPDKSGLPSDRFSAERTGGSVSTLTIQRTQQEDSAVYLCASRYDRNTEAFFGQGTRLTVV.

V usage is TRBV18 and J usage is TRBJ1-5; D gene unclear. Trimming pared 3 bases from V and 4 bases from J, leaving 13 bases between. Germline-derived CDR1 and CDR2 are KGHSH and LQKENI. This CDR3 comprises 15 residues. The CDR3 sequence is CASSPQELGNQPQHF. The CDR3 coding sequence is TGTGCCAGCTCACCCCAGGAATTGGGTAATCAGCCCCAGCATTTT. The whole variable domain, remainder taken from reference TRBV18 and TRBJ1-5, is NAGVMQNPRHLVRRRGQEARLRCSPMKGHSHVYWYRQLPEEGLKFMVYLQKENIIDESGMPKERFSAEFPKEGPSILRIQQVVRGDSAAYFCASSPQELGNQPQHFGDGTRLSIL.

This rearrangement joins TRBV21-1 to TRBJ2-4; TRBD2 is the table's D call, not checked against the DNA. TRBV21-1 counts as a pseudogene. The CDR3 runs to 18 residues. CDR3 sequence reads: CASSINLEPPIAKNIQYF. The CDR3 DNA follows: TGTGCCAGCAGCATCAATTTGGAGCCACCAATAGCCAAAAACATTCAGTACTTC.

This chain links TRBV7-8 with TRBJ2-3; 8 bases fit TRBD2. V was clipped by 1 base and J by 3 bases; unmatched bases: 6. The germline gives CDR1 SGHVS, CDR2 FQNEAQ. This CDR3 has 16 amino acids. CDR3 residues: CASSLDGGGPTDTQYF. CDR3 nucleotides: TGTGCCAGCAGCTTAGACGGCGGGGGGCCAACAGATACGCAGTATTTT.

The chain has TRBV15 and TRBJ2-7; tentatively, D is TRBD1 (5 bases). V shed 1 base and J shed 4 bases, with 17 bases lying between them. The CDR3 has 16 residues. CDR1 and CDR2 from the germline V gene are LNHNV and YYDKDF (reference sequence). The CDR3, as DNA: TGTGCCACCAGCAGAGGGGTAGGGGCCGCGAAATACGAGCAGTACTTC. It translates to CATSRGVGAAKYEQYF. The full variable domain, rest sourced from reference TRBV15 and TRBJ2-7, is DAMVIQNPRYQVTQFGKPVTLSCSQTLNHNVMYWYQQKSSQAPKLLFHYYDKDFNNEADTPDNFQSRRPNTSFCFLDIRSPGLGDTAMYLCATSRGVGAAKYEQYFGPGTRLTVT.

V gene TRBV6-5 combines with J gene TRBJ2-7; TRBD2 matches at 14 bases. This CDR3 spans 15 amino acids. From germline, CDR1 is MNHEY and CDR2 SVGAGI. The V segment lost 6 bases and the J segment 4 bases; nucleotides outside the gene matches: 5. This CDR3 reads CASSPGTSGGYEQYF. The CDR3 bases are TGTGCCAGCAGCCCCGGGACTAGCGGGGGTTACGAGCAGTACTTC.

This rearrangement joins TRBV5-6 to TRBJ1-2; 9 bases are a match to TRBD1. With 4 bases clipped from V and 7 bases from J, the junction kept 8 bases outside the gene matches. This CDR3 has 14 residues. The germline V gene encodes CDR1 SGHDT and CDR2 YYEEEE. In nucleotides, the CDR3 is TGTGCCAGCAGCGGCAACAGGGGGCGAGGTGGCTACACCTTC. Its protein is CASSGNRGRGGYTF.

This clone was counted between two and nine times. The chain links TRBV10-3 to TRBJ2-7, with 12 bases matching TRBD1. CDR1 and CDR2 from the germline V gene are ENHRY and SYGVKD. V was pared by 0 bases and J by 4 bases, with 4 bases of the junction left unmatched. The CDR3 length is 16 residues. The CDR3 region has the DNA TGTGCCATCAGTGAGTCGGGACAGGGGGCCCAATACGAGCAGTACTTC. Protein product: CAISESGQGAQYEQYF.

V usage is TRBV27 and J usage is TRBJ1-5, with a possible D match to TRBD1 (5 bases). The CDR3 extends over 17 amino acids. V gave up 5 bases and J gave up 1 base, with 18 bases separating them. Germline V gene sequence: CDR1 MNHEY, CDR2 SMNVEV (reference sequence). The CDR3 DNA follows: TGTGCCAGCAGTCCTCATGAAGGGGCGGAGAGCAATCAGCCCCAGCATTTT. Residues: CASSPHEGAESNQPQHF.

The rearrangement joins TRBV7-6 to TRBJ2-2; 7 bases agree with TRBD1. CDR1 and CDR2 (germline): SGHVS, FNYEAQ. This CDR3 has 15 amino acids. Unmatched junction bases numbered 4, after V lost 5 bases and J lost 1 base. The CDR3 sequence is CASSPRTGNTGELFF. CDR3 nucleotide sequence: TGTGCCAGCAGCCCCCGGACAGGGAACACCGGGGAGCTGTTTTTT.

The chain uses TRBV6-2 or TRBV6-3 and TRBJ1-1, with 7 bases aligning to TRBD1. The CDR3 covers 15 residues. With V trimmed by 6 bases and J by 2 bases, 9 bases remained unmatched. Germline V gene sequence: CDR1 MNHEY, CDR2 SVGEGT. The CDR3 bases are TGTGCCAGCAGCAAGGGGGGACAGCTAAACACTGAAGCTTTCTTT. This encodes CASSKGGQLNTEAFF.

This sequence joins TRBV28 and TRBJ1-1, with D maybe TRBD1 (6 bases). Germline CDR1 is MDHEN and CDR2 is SYDVKM. The CDR3 is made up of 15 amino acids. Trimming stripped 3 bases from V and 4 bases from J, with 15 bases between. CDR3 amino acids: CASSFGGNVATEAFF. CDR3 nucleotides: TGTGCCAGCAGTTTTGGGGGCAACGTGGCCACTGAAGCTTTCTTT. Full variable domain (remainder filled in from reference TRBV28 and TRBJ1-1): DVKVTQSSRYLVKRTGEKVFLECVQDMDHENMFWYRQDPGLGLRLIYFSYDVKMKEKGDIPEGYSVSREKKERFSLILESASTNQTSMYLCASSFGGNVATEAFFGQGTRLTVV.

The chain employs TRBV28 and TRBJ1-5, with 10 positions matching TRBD1. Germline-derived CDR1 and CDR2 are MDHEN and SYDVKM. The CDR3 loop spans 15 amino acids. V dropped 1 base and J dropped 6; count of bases not matched to a gene: 3. The CDR3: CASSLLGQGSQPQHF. The CDR3 DNA is TGTGCCAGCAGTTTATTGGGACAGGGGAGTCAGCCCCAGCATTTT.

The chain recombines TRBV3-1 (or the pseudogene TRBV3-2) with TRBJ2-5; 9 bases are a match to TRBD2. This CDR3 region has 16 residues. CDR1 is LGHDT and CDR2 is YNNKEL in the germline V gene (reference sequence). Unmatched junction bases numbered 7, after V lost 0 bases and J lost 5 bases. CDR3 in amino acids: CASSQDWRGGLETQYF. The CDR3 nucleotides are TGTGCCAGCAGCCAAGATTGGCGGGGGGGCCTCGAGACCCAGTACTTC.